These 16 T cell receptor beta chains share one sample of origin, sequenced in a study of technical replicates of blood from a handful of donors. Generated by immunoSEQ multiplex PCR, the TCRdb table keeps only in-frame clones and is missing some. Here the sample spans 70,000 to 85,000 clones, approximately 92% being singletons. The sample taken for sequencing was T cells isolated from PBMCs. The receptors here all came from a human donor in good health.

This chain's CDR3 is CASSLRDNIAKNIQYF. CDR3 DNA: TGTGCCAGCAGTTTAAGGGACAATATAGCCAAAAACATTCAGTACTTC. The rearrangement uses TRBV28 and TRBJ2-4; a possible D gene is TRBD1 (6 bases). The germline V gene encodes CDR1 MDHEN and CDR2 SYDVKM. V was trimmed by 2 bases and J by 0 bases, leaving 11 bases between them. The CDR3 consists of 16 residues.

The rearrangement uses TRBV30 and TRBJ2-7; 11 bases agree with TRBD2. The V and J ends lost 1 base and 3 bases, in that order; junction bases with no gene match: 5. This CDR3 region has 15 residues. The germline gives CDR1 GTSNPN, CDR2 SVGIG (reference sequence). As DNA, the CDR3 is TGTGCCTGGAGTGGGGGACTAGCGGCGAACTACGAGCAGTACTTC. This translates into CAWSGGLAANYEQYF. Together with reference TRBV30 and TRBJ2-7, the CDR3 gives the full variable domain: SQTIHQWPATLVQPVGSPLSLECTVEGTSNPNLYWYRQAAGRGLQLLFYSVGIGQISSEVPQNLSASRPQDRQFILSSKKLLLSDSGFYLCAWSGGLAANYEQYFGPGTRLTVT.

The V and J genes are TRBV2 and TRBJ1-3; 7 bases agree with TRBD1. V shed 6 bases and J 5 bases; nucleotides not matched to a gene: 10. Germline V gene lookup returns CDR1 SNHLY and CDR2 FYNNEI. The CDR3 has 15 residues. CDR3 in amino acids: CASRGQVTSRNTIYF. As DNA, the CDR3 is TGTGCCAGCAGAGGACAGGTCACATCTAGAAACACCATATATTTT.

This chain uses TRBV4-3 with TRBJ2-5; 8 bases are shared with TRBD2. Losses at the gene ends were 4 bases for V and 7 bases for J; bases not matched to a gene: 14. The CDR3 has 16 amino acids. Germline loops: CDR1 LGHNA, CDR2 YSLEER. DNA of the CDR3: TGCGCCAGCAGCCTCCAAGTAGGGGGACTAGAGGTGACCCAGTACTTC. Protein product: CASSLQVGGLEVTQYF.

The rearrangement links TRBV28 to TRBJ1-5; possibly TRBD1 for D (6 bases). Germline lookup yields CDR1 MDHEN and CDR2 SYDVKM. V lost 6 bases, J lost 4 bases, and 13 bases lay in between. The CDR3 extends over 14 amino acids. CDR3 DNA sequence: TGTGCCAGCAGCTTAACAGGGCTTAATCAGCCCCAGCATTTT. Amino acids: CASSLTGLNQPQHF.

The CDR3 reads CASSQDRAGGAYEQYF. The CDR3 nucleotides read TGCGCCAGCAGCCAAGATAGGGCAGGGGGCGCCTACGAGCAGTACTTC. The rearrangement uses TRBV4-3 and TRBJ2-7; 8 bases map to TRBD1. With V trimmed by 0 bases and J by 2 bases, 6 bases remained unmatched. This CDR3 contains 16 residues. Germline-derived CDR1 and CDR2 are LGHNA and YSLEER.

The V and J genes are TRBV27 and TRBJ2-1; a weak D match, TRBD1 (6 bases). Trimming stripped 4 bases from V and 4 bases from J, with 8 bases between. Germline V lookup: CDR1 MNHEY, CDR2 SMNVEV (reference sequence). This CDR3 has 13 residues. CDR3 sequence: CASSWGQYNEQFF. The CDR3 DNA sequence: TGTGCCAGCAGTTGGGGACAATACAATGAGCAGTTCTTC.

CDR3 region: CSARGGPRDGNEKLFF. The CDR3 DNA reads as TGCAGTGCCCGCGGGGGGCCCCGGGACGGTAATGAAAAACTGTTTTTT. V and J are TRBV29-1 and TRBJ1-4; weak D call: TRBD1 (6 bases). This CDR3 has 16 residues. Per germline, CDR1 SQVTM and CDR2 ANQGSEA.

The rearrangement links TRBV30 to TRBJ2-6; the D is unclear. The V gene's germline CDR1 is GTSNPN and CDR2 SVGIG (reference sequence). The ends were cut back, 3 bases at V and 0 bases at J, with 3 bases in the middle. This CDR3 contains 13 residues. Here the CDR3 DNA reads TGTGCCTGGAGATACTCTGGGGCCAACGTCCTGACTTTC. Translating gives CAWRYSGANVLTF. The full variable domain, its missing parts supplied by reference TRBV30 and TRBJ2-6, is SQTIHQWPATLVQPVGSPLSLECTVEGTSNPNLYWYRQAAGRGLQLLFYSVGIGQISSEVPQNLSASRPQDRQFILSSKKLLLSDSGFYLCAWRYSGANVLTFGAGSRLTVL.

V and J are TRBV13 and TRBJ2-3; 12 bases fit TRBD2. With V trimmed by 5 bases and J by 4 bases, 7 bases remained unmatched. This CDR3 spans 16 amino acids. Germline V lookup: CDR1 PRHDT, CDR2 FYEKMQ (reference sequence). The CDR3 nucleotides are TGTGCCAGCAGCCCATCTAGCGGGAGGGCCCCAGATACGCAGTATTTT. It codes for CASSPSSGRAPDTQYF.

This chain's CDR3 is CASSPVIRDRGPEAFF. Here the CDR3 DNA reads TGTGCCAGCAGTCCCGTTATACGGGACAGGGGGCCTGAAGCTTTCTTT. The V and J genes are TRBV27 and TRBJ1-1, with 12 bases matching TRBD1. CDR1 and CDR2 from the germline V gene are MNHEY and SMNVEV (reference sequence). The ends lost 5 bases at V and 6 bases at J; junction bases unmatched: 10. The CDR3 spans 16 residues.

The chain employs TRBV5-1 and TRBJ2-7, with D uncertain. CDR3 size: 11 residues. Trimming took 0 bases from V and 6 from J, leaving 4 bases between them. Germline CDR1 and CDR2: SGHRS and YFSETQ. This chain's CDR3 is CASSLASEQYF. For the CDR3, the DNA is TGCGCCAGCAGCTTGGCCAGCGAGCAGTACTTC.

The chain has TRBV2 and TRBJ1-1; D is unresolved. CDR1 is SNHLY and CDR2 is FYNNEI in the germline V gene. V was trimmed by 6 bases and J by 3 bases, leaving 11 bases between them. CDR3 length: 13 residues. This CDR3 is CASRPDGYTEAFF. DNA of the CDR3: TGTGCCAGCAGGCCCGACGGGTACACTGAAGCTTTCTTT.

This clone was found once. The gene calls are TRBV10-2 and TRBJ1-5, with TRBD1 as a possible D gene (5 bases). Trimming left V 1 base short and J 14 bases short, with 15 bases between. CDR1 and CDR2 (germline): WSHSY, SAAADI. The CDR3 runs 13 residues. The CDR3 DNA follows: TGCGCCAGCAGTGAGTTCGAAACAGACAGAGAGCATTTT. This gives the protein CASSEFETDREHF.

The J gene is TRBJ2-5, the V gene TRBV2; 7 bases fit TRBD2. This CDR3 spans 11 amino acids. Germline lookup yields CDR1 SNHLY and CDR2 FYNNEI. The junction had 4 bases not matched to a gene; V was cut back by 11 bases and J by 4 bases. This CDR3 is CAVLAGETQYF. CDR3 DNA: TGTGCCGTCTTAGCGGGAGAGACCCAGTACTTC.

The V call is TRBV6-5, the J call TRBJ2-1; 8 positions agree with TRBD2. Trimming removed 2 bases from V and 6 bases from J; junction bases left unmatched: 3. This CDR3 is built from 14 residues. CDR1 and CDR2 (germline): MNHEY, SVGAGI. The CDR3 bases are TGTGCCAGCAGTTACAGCGGGAGTGGCAATGAGCAGTTCTTC. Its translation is CASSYSGSGNEQFF.